The present entry profiles one T cell receptor beta chain with its context. Measured with immunoSEQ multiplex PCR; TCRdb has only the in-frame clones, and not every one. This table has hundreds of thousands of clones, about 93% appearing once. Time point indicated: blood from clinic visit 5 months post-surgery; TSC patient then seizure free. Patients received at least one anti-epileptic drug before surgery. Germline lookup yields CDR1 SGHRS and CDR2 YFSETQ. Trimming cost V 0 bases and J 12 bases, with 13 bases left between them. This CDR3 is built from 13 residues. This sample is drawn from a study of brain T cells in children with intractable seizures.

The J gene is TRBJ2-1, the V gene TRBV5-1; D may be TRBD2 (5 bases). The specimen was peripheral blood, collected less than 6 months after surgery. This TCR was sampled from a boy under two years old with tuberous sclerosis and intractable seizures. Here the CDR3 reads CASSLEAGLWQFF. For the CDR3, the DNA is TGCGCCAGCAGCTTGGAGGCGGGTTTATGGCAGTTCTTC.